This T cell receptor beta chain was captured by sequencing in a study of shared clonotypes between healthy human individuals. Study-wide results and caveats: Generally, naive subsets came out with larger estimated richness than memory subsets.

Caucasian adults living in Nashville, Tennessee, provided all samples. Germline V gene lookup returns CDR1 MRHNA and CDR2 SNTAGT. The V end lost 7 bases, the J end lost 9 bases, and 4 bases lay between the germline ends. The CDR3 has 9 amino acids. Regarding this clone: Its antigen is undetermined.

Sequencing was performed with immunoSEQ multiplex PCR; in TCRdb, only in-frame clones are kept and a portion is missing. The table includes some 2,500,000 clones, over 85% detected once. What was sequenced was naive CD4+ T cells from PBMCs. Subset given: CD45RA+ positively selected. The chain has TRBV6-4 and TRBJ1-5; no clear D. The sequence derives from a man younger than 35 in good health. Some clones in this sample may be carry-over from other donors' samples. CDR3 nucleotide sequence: TGTGCCAGCAAGTGGCCCCAGCATTTT. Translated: CASKWPQHF.